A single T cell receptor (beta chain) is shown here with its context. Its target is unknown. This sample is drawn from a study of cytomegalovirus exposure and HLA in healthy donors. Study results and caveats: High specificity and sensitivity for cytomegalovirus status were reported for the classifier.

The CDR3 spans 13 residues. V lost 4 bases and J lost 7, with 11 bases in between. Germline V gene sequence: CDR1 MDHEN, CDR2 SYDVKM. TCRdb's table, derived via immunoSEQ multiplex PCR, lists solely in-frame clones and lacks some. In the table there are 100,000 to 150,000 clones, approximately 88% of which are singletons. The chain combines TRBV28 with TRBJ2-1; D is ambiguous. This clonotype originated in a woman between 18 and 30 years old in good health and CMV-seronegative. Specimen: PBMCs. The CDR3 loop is CASSWALLNEQFF. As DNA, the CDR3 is TGTGCCAGCAGTTGGGCCTTACTGAATGAGCAGTTCTTC.